This section outlines one T cell receptor beta chain sequence together with its context. Antigen unknown. Alopecia areata patients provided lesional scalp punch biopsies and peripheral blood, both collected for the study. The CDR3 covers 15 residues. Germline-derived CDR1 and CDR2 are SGHTA and FQGNSA. Germline trimming cut 3 bases from V and 0 bases from J; bases unmatched to any gene: 3. The data originate from a study of CD8+ T cells in alopecia areata. Study at large: Treated patients received oral tofacitinib, 5 to 10 mg twice daily.

Following extraction, RNA underwent reverse transcription to cDNA, which served as the sequencing template. Repertoires were generated with immunoSEQ multiplex PCR, while TCRdb's copy carries only in-frame clones and drops some. The sample holds more than 90,000 clones, roughly two fifths seen once. Whole-study findings and limits: Alphabeta T cells residing in normal skin are also sequenced in scalp samples. Especially in alopecia totalis/universalis, lesional scalp showed greater clonality than normal scalp did.

V is TRBV7-2 and J is TRBJ1-2; 8 bases are a match to TRBD1. This receptor was obtained from a human donor with alopecia areata. Sequenced input: CD4+ T cells sorted from blood. The CDR3: CASSFLQGANYGYTF. The CDR3 bases are TGTGCCAGCAGCTTCCTACAGGGGGCTAACTATGGCTACACCTTC.